This T cell receptor beta chain was identified during a study of control samples from healthy donors and cancer patients. A few counts support this clone. The table came from immunoSEQ multiplex PCR; TCRdb's copy has only in-frame clones and leaves some out. Among roughly 400,000 clones listed, 90% were seen once. With 10 bases removed from V and 7 bases from J, the gap between germline ends came to 20 bases. Germline V lookup: CDR1 MNHEY, CDR2 SVGAGI. CDR3 size: 13 residues. The sequencing sample was made of PBMCs. The rearrangement links TRBV6-5 to TRBJ2-7; D is ambiguous. This receptor was identified in a man aged 35-49 years with head and neck cancer. The CDR3 is CATNLPPPEEQYF. In DNA form, the CDR3 reads TGTGCCACCAATCTCCCGCCTCCGGAGGAGCAGTACTTC.